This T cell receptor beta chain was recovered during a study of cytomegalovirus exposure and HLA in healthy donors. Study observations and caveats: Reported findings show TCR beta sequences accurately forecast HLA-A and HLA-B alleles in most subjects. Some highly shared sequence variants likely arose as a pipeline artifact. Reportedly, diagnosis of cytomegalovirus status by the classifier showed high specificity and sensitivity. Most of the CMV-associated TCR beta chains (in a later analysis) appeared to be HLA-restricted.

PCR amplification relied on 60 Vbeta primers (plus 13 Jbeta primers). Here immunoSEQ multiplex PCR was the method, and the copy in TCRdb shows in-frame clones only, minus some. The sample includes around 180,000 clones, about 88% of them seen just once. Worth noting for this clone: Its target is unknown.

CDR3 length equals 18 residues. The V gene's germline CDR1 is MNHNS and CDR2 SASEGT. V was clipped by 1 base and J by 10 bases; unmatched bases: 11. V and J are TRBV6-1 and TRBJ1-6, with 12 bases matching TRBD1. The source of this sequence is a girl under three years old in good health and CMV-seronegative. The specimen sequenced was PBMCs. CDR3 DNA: TGTGCCAGCAGTGAAGACCCCGGGACAGGGGGCTTGAGGTCACCCCTCCACTTT. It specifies CASSEDPGTGGLRSPLHF.